The 18 T cell receptor beta chains presented below share a single source sample, sequenced in a study of CD8+ T cells in alopecia areata. Treatment meaning: oral pan-JAK inhibitor, 5-10 mg twice daily. It was cDNA, reverse transcribed from extracted RNA, that served as the sequencing template. The protocol was immunoSEQ multiplex PCR, while the TCRdb copy is restricted to in-frame clones and leaves out a portion. The sample holds 200,000 or so clones; 55% to 75% are singletons and the top ten take 4.5% to 6%. Sequenced material: CD4+ T cells sorted from blood, taken at week 24, from a patient treated with tofacitinib. These TCRs come from a human donor with alopecia areata.

The genes are TRBV5-6 and TRBJ2-1; maybe TRBD1 (5 bases). Germline V gene data show CDR1 as SGHDT and CDR2 as YYEEEE. Between the trimmed V and J ends, which lost 4 bases and 11 bases, there was a span of 10 bases. The CDR3 is 11 amino acids. The CDR3 sequence: CASSADTQQFF. CDR3 bases: TGTGCCAGCAGCGCGGACACCCAGCAGTTCTTC.

This rearrangement joins TRBV11-2 to TRBJ2-3, with TRBD2 matching 8 bases. This CDR3 spans 16 amino acids. V lost 5 bases and J lost 1; bases outside the gene matches: 8. CDR1 and CDR2 from the germline V gene are SGHAT and FQNNGV. The CDR3 is CASSRRPGLGTDTQYF. The DNA for the CDR3 is TGTGCCAGCAGCCGACGTCCGGGACTAGGCACAGATACGCAGTATTTT.

This clone appeared a few times. CDR3 residues: CASSPRTGVGTEAFF. The DNA for the CDR3 is TGTGCCAGCTCACCCCGGACAGGGGTGGGGACTGAAGCTTTCTTT. The V call is TRBV18, the J call TRBJ1-1, with 9 positions matching TRBD1. Germline assignment: CDR1 KGHSH and CDR2 LQKENI. The CDR3 has 15 amino acids. Trimming removed 3 bases from V and 5 bases from J; junction bases left unmatched: 7.

The chain recombines TRBV20-1 with TRBJ1-2; a possible D gene is TRBD1 (6 bases). Per the germline V gene, CDR1 is DFQATT and CDR2 is SNEGSKA (reference sequence). The CDR3 runs 11 residues. In DNA form, the CDR3 reads TGCAGCTTACAGGGTCCATATGGCTACACCTTC. Its translation is CSLQGPYGYTF.

The chain carries TRBV29-1 and TRBJ2-3; tentatively, D is TRBD1 (5 bases). Germline CDR1 is SQVTM and CDR2 is ANQGSEA. The CDR3 loop spans 11 amino acids. V lost 7 bases to trimming and J lost 8 bases, with 13 bases between them. DNA of the CDR3: TGCAGCGGGGGCAGGGTCGGTACGCAGTATTTT. Translated, it gives CSGGRVGTQYF.

This chain links TRBV7-2 with TRBJ1-5; 7 bases are shared with TRBD1. Germline V gene sequence: CDR1 SGHTA, CDR2 FQGNSA. The CDR3 extends over 14 amino acids. With 5 bases clipped from V and 6 bases from J, the junction kept 7 bases outside the gene matches. The CDR3 region is CASSRGRGSQPQHF. CDR3 sequence (DNA): TGTGCCAGCAGCAGGGGGCGGGGAAGTCAGCCCCAGCATTTT.

The chain uses TRBV4-3 and TRBJ2-7; tentative D call: TRBD1 (6 bases). V was pared by 0 bases and J by 4 bases, with 10 bases between. CDR1 is LGHNA and CDR2 is YSLEER in the germline V gene. The CDR3 loop spans 14 amino acids. The CDR3 DNA reads TGCGCCAGCAGCCAAGATACCCAGGGGTACGAGCAGTACTTC. It codes for CASSQDTQGYEQYF.

The table lists this clone with a count of one. This chain links TRBV5-4 with TRBJ2-3; D gene uncertain. From germline, CDR1 is SGHNT and CDR2 YYREEE (reference sequence). The length of the CDR3 is 15 residues. The V gene lost 0 bases and the J gene lost 0 bases, with 8 bases spanning the gap. The CDR3 coding sequence is TGTGCCAGCAGCTTGGACCTGGACAGCACAGATACGCAGTATTTT. As protein: CASSLDLDSTDTQYF.

The chain is built from TRBV7-9 and TRBJ1-2, with TRBD1 identical over 9 bases. In germline, CDR1 is SEHNR, CDR2 FQNEAQ (reference sequence). The CDR3 extends over 15 amino acids. J lost 6 bases, V lost 4 bases, and 9 bases had no gene match. The CDR3 DNA sequence: TGTGCCAGCAGCTCTCCCGGGAGGACAGGGGATGGCTACACCTTC. Protein sequence: CASSSPGRTGDGYTF.

In its sample, this clone was seen a few times. The chain combines TRBV10-3 with TRBJ2-2; D is possibly TRBD2 (6 bases). Germline CDR1 ENHRY, CDR2 SYGVKD. The CDR3 has 16 amino acids. The V gene lost 10 bases and the J gene lost 4 bases, with 22 bases spanning the gap. The DNA for the CDR3 is TGTGCCACCGAGCCGGCGCGGGGTGGAGGCACCGGGGAGCTGTTTTTT. It encodes CATEPARGGGTGELFF.

The CDR3 nucleotides are TGCGCCAGCAGTCACGGACAGGGGAAGAACTATGGCTACACCTTC. Its protein product is CASSHGQGKNYGYTF. This sequence joins TRBV23-1 and TRBJ1-2; 9 bases are shared with TRBD1. TRBV23-1 counts as an open reading frame of uncertain function. This CDR3 comprises 15 residues. V gave up 3 bases and J gave up 2 bases; unmatched junction bases: 4.

This clone was seen a handful of times. The chain couples TRBV30 to TRBJ2-6; no clear D. Germline V gene data show CDR1 as GTSNPN and CDR2 as SVGIG (reference sequence). V was pared by 2 bases and J by 3 bases, with 14 bases between. This CDR3 is 16 amino acids long. The CDR3 loop is CAWSPARSGGANVLTF. The CDR3 nucleotides read TGTGCCTGGAGTCCCGCCAGGTCTGGTGGGGCCAACGTCCTGACTTTC. Supplemented by reference TRBV30 and TRBJ2-6, the full variable domain reads SQTIHQWPATLVQPVGSPLSLECTVEGTSNPNLYWYRQAAGRGLQLLFYSVGIGQISSEVPQNLSASRPQDRQFILSSKKLLLSDSGFYLCAWSPARSGGANVLTFGAGSRLTVL.

Notes on this clone: This sample includes further DNA sequences coding for the same CDR3. The chain employs TRBV2 and TRBJ1-1; D uncertain. Germline loops: CDR1 SNHLY, CDR2 FYNNEI. The CDR3 loop spans 13 amino acids. V was cut by 1 base and J by 1 base, with 4 bases left in between. CDR3: CASSEDANTEAFF. The CDR3 DNA is TGTGCCAGCAGTGAAGACGCGAACACTGAAGCTTTCTTT.

This chain uses TRBV4-1 with TRBJ2-3; 12 bases map to TRBD2. The CDR3 extends over 19 amino acids. V lost 4 bases to trimming and J lost 2 bases; unmatched junction nucleotides: 13. The germline CDR1 and CDR2 sequences are MGHRA and YSYEKL. CDR3 sequence reads: CASSLLLTSGGANTDTQYF. The CDR3 nucleotides read TGCGCCAGCAGCCTACTCCTGACTAGCGGGGGAGCAAACACAGATACGCAGTATTTT.

This clone appeared a few times. The J gene is TRBJ1-5, the V gene TRBV6-5; TRBD1 might be the D (6 bases). The V end was cut by 5 bases, the J end by 3 bases, with 11 bases between. CDR3 length: 14 residues. Germline V CDR1 and CDR2: MNHEY, SVGAGI. CDR3 in DNA: TGTGCCAGCAGTCCTGGACAGACCAATCAGCCCCAGCATTTT. The encoded protein is CASSPGQTNQPQHF.

The gene calls are TRBV5-1 and TRBJ2-7; 9 positions match TRBD1. V lost 1 base and J lost 3; bases outside the gene matches: 5. The CDR3 is 15 amino acids. The germline V gene has CDR1 SGHRS and CDR2 YFSETQ. The CDR3: CASSLSGTGIYEQYF. The CDR3 nucleotides are TGCGCCAGCAGCTTGAGCGGGACAGGGATCTACGAGCAGTACTTC.

V and J are TRBV7-8 and TRBJ2-5; 12 bases agree with TRBD1. The germline CDR1 and CDR2 sequences are SGHVS and FQNEAQ. V trimming: 2 bases; J trimming: 5 bases; junction bases outside the gene matches: 6. The CDR3 covers 16 residues. DNA of the CDR3: TGTGCCAGCAGCTTACCGGGACAGGGGGCGAGGGAGACCCAGTACTTC. It specifies CASSLPGQGARETQYF.

The rearrangement links TRBV29-1 to TRBJ1-4; D gene ambiguous. CDR1 is SQVTM, CDR2 ANQGSEA, per germline. V lost 0 bases and J lost 4, with 6 bases in between. This CDR3 has 13 amino acids. DNA for the CDR3: TGCAGCGTTGAAGAAATCGGTAATGAAAAACTGTTTTTT. Encoded protein: CSVEEIGNEKLFF. The full variable domain, rest sourced from reference TRBV29-1 and TRBJ1-4, is SAVISQKPSRDICQRGTSLTIQCQVDSQVTMMFWYRQQPGQSLTLIATANQGSEATYESGFVIDKFPISRPNLTFSTLTVSNMSPEDSSIYLCSVEEIGNEKLFFGSGTQLSVL.